A selection of T cell receptor beta chains follows, all from one sample in a study of blood T cell repertoires in COVID-19. Produced via immunoSEQ multiplex PCR; TCRdb's table is partial and in-frame only. The profile shows fewer than 350,000 clones, around 85% of them singletons. The material sequenced was peripheral blood. The receptors shown here come from a young woman with COVID-19, enrolled during active disease. The CDR3 runs from the conserved cysteine through the conserved F or W.

CDR3aa: CASSLVQETQYF; j_gene: TRBJ2-5; v_gene: TRBV16
CDR3aa: CASNLRGNTEAFF; j_gene: TRBJ1-1; v_gene: TRBV19
CDR3aa: CASSGGWAGYTF; j_gene: TRBJ1-2; v_gene: TRBV9
CDR3aa: CARETSGTGGSTEAFF; j_gene: TRBJ1-1; v_gene: TRBV5-1
CDR3aa: CASREGQAGNQPQHF; j_gene: TRBJ1-5; v_gene: TRBV2
CDR3aa: CASRRDRDNSPLHF; j_gene: TRBJ1-6; v_gene: TRBV3-1/TRBV3-2
CDR3aa: CATRSTGGTDTQYF; j_gene: TRBJ2-3; v_gene: TRBV24-1
CDR3aa: CASSYRGQGAGGELFF; j_gene: TRBJ2-2; v_gene: TRBV6-5
CDR3aa: CASSLQDRGGEQYF; j_gene: TRBJ2-7; v_gene: TRBV27
CDR3aa: CAWGRSGNSPLHF; j_gene: TRBJ1-6; v_gene: TRBV30
CDR3aa: CASSLGQVANTEAFF; j_gene: TRBJ1-1; v_gene: TRBV11-2
CDR3aa: CASSTDQRESGEAFF; j_gene: TRBJ1-1; v_gene: TRBV19
CDR3aa: CASSIDSGGSYNEQFF; j_gene: TRBJ2-1; v_gene: TRBV19
CDR3aa: CASSYSAGAYEQYF; j_gene: TRBJ2-7; v_gene: TRBV6-5
CDR3aa: CASSFRGVSDTQYF; j_gene: TRBJ2-3; v_gene: TRBV27
CDR3aa: CASSLGLAGGQSPFF; j_gene: TRBJ2-1; v_gene: TRBV7-9
CDR3aa: CASTVIGQGAQANYTF; j_gene: TRBJ1-2; v_gene: TRBV19
CDR3aa: CASSQSFRRTEAFF; j_gene: TRBJ1-1; v_gene: TRBV4-1
CDR3aa: CASSLSGVITGELFF; j_gene: TRBJ2-2; v_gene: TRBV27
CDR3aa: CASSIGSGGGNQPQHF; j_gene: TRBJ1-5; v_gene: TRBV19
CDR3aa: CSVPGAFF; j_gene: TRBJ1-1; v_gene: TRBV29-1
CDR3aa: CASSPGTGRSGANVLTF; j_gene: TRBJ2-6; v_gene: TRBV5-1
CDR3aa: CASSLNDGGNSPLHF; j_gene: TRBJ1-6; v_gene: TRBV5-1
CDR3aa: CASRYSSSEAFF; j_gene: TRBJ1-1; v_gene: TRBV12-3/TRBV12-4
CDR3aa: CAWRIEGAGELFF; j_gene: TRBJ2-2; v_gene: TRBV30
CDR3aa: CASSLGAGSIGNTIYF; j_gene: TRBJ1-3; v_gene: TRBV5-1
CDR3aa: CASSPGQIYEKLFF; j_gene: TRBJ1-4; v_gene: TRBV18
CDR3aa: CASSQDLPAGKLLHF; j_gene: TRBJ1-6; v_gene: TRBV4-2
CDR3aa: CASSEGGGTADEQFF; j_gene: TRBJ2-1; v_gene: TRBV6-4
CDR3aa: CAGDRGGGTEAFF; j_gene: TRBJ1-1; v_gene: TRBV4-1
CDR3aa: CASSRPTSGGGNEQFF; j_gene: TRBJ2-1; v_gene: TRBV5-1
CDR3aa: CASSRTGRNYGYTF; j_gene: TRBJ1-2; v_gene: TRBV2
CDR3aa: CASSLSGSGANTIYF; j_gene: TRBJ1-3; v_gene: TRBV7-6
CDR3aa: CASSPGGRVSNEQFF; j_gene: TRBJ2-1; v_gene: TRBV4-1
CDR3aa: CASIGGGDTQYF; j_gene: TRBJ2-3; v_gene: TRBV19
CDR3aa: CASRETGQGAGETQYF; j_gene: TRBJ2-5; v_gene: TRBV19
CDR3aa: CASSSRQGQLDEQFF; j_gene: TRBJ2-1; v_gene: TRBV11-3
CDR3aa: CASSVAGQSSYNSPLHF; j_gene: TRBJ1-6; v_gene: TRBV9
CDR3aa: CASSPDTSNYGYTF; j_gene: TRBJ1-2; v_gene: TRBV5-6
CDR3aa: CASRDGTGGPDTQYF; j_gene: TRBJ2-3; v_gene: TRBV7-6
CDR3aa: CAISAGTGPLSTDTQYF; j_gene: TRBJ2-3; v_gene: TRBV10-3
CDR3aa: CASSLASPGAYNEQFF; j_gene: TRBJ2-1; v_gene: TRBV5-1
CDR3aa: CASSAGQVSENTEAFF; j_gene: TRBJ1-1; v_gene: TRBV5-1